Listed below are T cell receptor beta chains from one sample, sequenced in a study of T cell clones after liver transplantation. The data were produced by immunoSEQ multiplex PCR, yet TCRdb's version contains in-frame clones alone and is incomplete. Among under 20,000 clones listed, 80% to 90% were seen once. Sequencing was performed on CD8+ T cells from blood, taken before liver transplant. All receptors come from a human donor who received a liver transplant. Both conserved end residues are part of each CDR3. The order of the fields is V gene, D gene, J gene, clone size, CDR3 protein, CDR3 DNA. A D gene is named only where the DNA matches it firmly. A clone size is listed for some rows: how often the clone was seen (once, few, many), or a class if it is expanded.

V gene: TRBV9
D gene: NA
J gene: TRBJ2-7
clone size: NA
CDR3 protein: CASSLGPSGAYEQYF
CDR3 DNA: TGTGCCAGCAGCCTGGGACCGTCCGGAGCCTACGAGCAGTACTTC

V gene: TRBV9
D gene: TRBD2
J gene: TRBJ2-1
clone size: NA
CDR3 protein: CASSVDGLADDNEQFF
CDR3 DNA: TGTGCCAGCAGCGTAGACGGACTAGCGGACGACAATGAGCAGTTCTTC

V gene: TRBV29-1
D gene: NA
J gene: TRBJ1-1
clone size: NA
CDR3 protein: CSVGGPEAFF
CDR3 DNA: TGCAGCGTTGGGGGCCCCGAAGCTTTCTTT

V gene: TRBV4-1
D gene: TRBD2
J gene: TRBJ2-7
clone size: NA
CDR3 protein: CASSHSLAGASYEQYF
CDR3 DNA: TGCGCCAGCAGCCATTCACTAGCGGGAGCCTCCTACGAGCAGTACTTC

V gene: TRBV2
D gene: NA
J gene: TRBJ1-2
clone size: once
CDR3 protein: CASSSAETYGYTF
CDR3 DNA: TGTGCCAGCAGTAGTGCGGAGACATATGGCTACACCTTC

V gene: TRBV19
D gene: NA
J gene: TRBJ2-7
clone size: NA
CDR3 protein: CASTSSYEQYF
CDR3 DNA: TGTGCCAGTACCAGCTCGTACGAGCAGTACTTC

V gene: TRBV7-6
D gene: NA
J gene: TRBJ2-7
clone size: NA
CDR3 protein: CASSLEGGEQYF
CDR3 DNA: TGTGCCAGCAGCTTAGAGGGGGGCGAGCAGTACTTC

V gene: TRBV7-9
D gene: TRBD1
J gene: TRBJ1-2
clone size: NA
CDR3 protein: CASSLGQGALEGYGYTF
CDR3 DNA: TGTGCCAGCAGCTTGGGACAGGGGGCGCTCGAGGGCTATGGCTACACCTTC

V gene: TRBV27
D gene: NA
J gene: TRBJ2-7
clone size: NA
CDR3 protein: CASSLNGMSSYEQYF
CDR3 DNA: TGTGCCAGCAGTTTAAACGGGATGAGCTCCTACGAGCAGTACTTC

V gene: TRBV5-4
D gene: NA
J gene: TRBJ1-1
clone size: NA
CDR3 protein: CASSPPNSEAFF
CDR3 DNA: TGTGCCAGCAGCCCCCCCAATTCTGAAGCTTTCTTT

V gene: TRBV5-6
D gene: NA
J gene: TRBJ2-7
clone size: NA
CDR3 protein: CASSLTQGYEQYF
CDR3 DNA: TGTGCCAGCAGCCTGACTCAGGGCTACGAGCAGTACTTC